This T cell receptor beta chain was captured in a study of beta chain features in type 1 diabetes. The authors reverse transcribed all of the isolated RNA, so sequencing captured expressed TCRB transcripts. TCRdb's copy holds only in-frame clones and misses some; the assay was immunoSEQ multiplex PCR. The sample lists 140,000 or so clones, about 9.4% occurring once. Trimming shortened V by 3 bases and J by 0 bases, and 5 bases separated the two germline ends. Germline-derived CDR1 and CDR2 are KGHSH and LQKENI. This CDR3 has 13 residues. V gene TRBV18 combines with J gene TRBJ1-2; D ambiguous. The clonotype was recovered from a young man in good health. The sequenced material came from naive CD4+ T cells from blood. The CDR3 region is CASSPETNYGYTF. CDR3 coding DNA: TGTGCCAGCTCACCGGAGACTAACTATGGCTACACCTTC.